A single sample is the source of the 27 T cell receptor beta chains below, sequenced in a study of blood T cell repertoires in COVID-19. TCRdb's copy holds only in-frame clones and misses some; the assay was immunoSEQ multiplex PCR. There are some 99,000 clones in the sample; less than 85% occur only once, and 3.5% to 5% lies in the top ten. Source material: peripheral blood. The receptor set was obtained from a human donor in a cohort sampled during active or convalescent COVID-19.

V usage is TRBV5-1 and J usage is TRBJ2-5, with 7 bases matching TRBD1. The junction had 9 bases not matched to a gene; V was cut back by 4 bases and J by 6 bases. The CDR3 has 14 residues. Germline V CDR1 and CDR2: SGHRS, YFSETQ. CDR3 sequence (DNA): TGCGCCAGCAGCCACCAGACAGGGACGAAGACCCAGTACTTC. It yields the protein CASSHQTGTKTQYF.

This chain joins TRBV7-3 and TRBJ2-2; 12 nucleotides agree with TRBD2. The V and J ends lost 1 base and 2 bases, in that order; junction bases with no gene match: 11. This CDR3 has 20 amino acids. Germline CDR1 and CDR2: SGHTA and FQGTGA. CDR3 protein: CASSLMPQLAGGPNTGELFF. The DNA of the CDR3 is TGTGCCAGCAGCTTAATGCCCCAGCTAGCGGGAGGGCCAAACACCGGGGAGCTGTTTTTT.

This clone was observed a few times. V usage is TRBV5-4 and J usage is TRBJ2-7; D possibly corresponds to TRBD2 (6 bases). The germline V and J ends were trimmed by 7 bases and 6 bases, with 23 bases remaining between them. Germline loops: CDR1 SGHNT, CDR2 YYREEE (reference sequence). The CDR3 consists of 15 residues. CDR3 amino acids: CASSTIPGALREQYF. CDR3 DNA: TGTGCCAGCTCCACCATTCCGGGAGCTCTGCGCGAGCAGTACTTC.

V gene TRBV18 combines with J gene TRBJ2-7, with a possible D match to TRBD2 (6 bases). Per germline, CDR1 KGHSH and CDR2 LQKENI. The CDR3 spans 16 residues. The V gene lost 2 bases and the J gene lost 5 bases, with 19 bases spanning the gap. The CDR3 sequence: CASSPGRDGGYDEQYF. The CDR3 DNA is TGTGCCAGCTCACCAGGGCGGGACGGGGGATACGACGAGCAGTACTTC.

CDR3 loop: CASSLLYAVNSNQPQHF. Written as DNA, the CDR3 is TGTGCCAGCAGTTTATTATATGCGGTGAACAGCAATCAGCCCCAGCATTTT. The genes are TRBV28 and TRBJ1-5; no firm D call. The CDR3 sequence is 17 residues long. CDR1 and CDR2 from the germline V gene are MDHEN and SYDVKM. Trimming took off 1 base at V and 1 base at J, with 14 bases between the two ends.

This clone came up a few times. The V gene is TRBV19, the J gene TRBJ1-2, with 11 bases aligning to TRBD1. CDR3 size: 14 residues. The V gene end was trimmed by 7 bases and the J gene end by 6 bases; junction bases not matched to a gene: 7. CDR1 LNHDA and CDR2 SQIVND come from the germline V gene (reference sequence). In DNA, the CDR3 is TGTGCCAGTACCGGGGACAGGGGGTATCATGGCTACACCTTC. Its protein product is CASTGDRGYHGYTF.

The V gene is TRBV28, the J gene TRBJ2-3, with 12 bases matching TRBD2. Looked up from germline, CDR1 is MDHEN and CDR2 is SYDVKM. The CDR3 consists of 18 residues. The ends lost 3 bases at V and 2 bases at J; junction bases unmatched: 9. The DNA of the CDR3 is TGTGCCAGCAGTTTGGCGGCTAGCGGGAGGGCCGTCACAGATACGCAGTATTTT. This codes for CASSLAASGRAVTDTQYF.

The V call is TRBV7-9, the J call TRBJ2-3, with D maybe TRBD1 (6 bases). V gave up 2 bases and J gave up 2 bases, with 11 bases separating them. The CDR3 has 15 amino acids. The germline V gene has CDR1 SEHNR and CDR2 FQNEAQ (reference sequence). CDR3 bases: TGTGCCAGCAGCTTACTAGGACAGATCACAGATACGCAGTATTTT. It codes for CASSLLGQITDTQYF.

The chain couples TRBV28 to TRBJ2-7, with 8 bases lining up with TRBD2. V was pared by 11 bases and J by 2 bases, with 11 bases of the junction left unmatched. The CDR3 loop spans 14 amino acids. The germline V gene encodes CDR1 MDHEN and CDR2 SYDVKM. For the CDR3, the DNA is TGTGCCTCAACACCGGGGGGGAGAACCTACGAGCAGTACTTC. Amino acid sequence: CASTPGGRTYEQYF.

V gene TRBV5-1 combines with J gene TRBJ2-5; D perhaps matches TRBD2 (6 bases). The CDR3 sequence is 15 residues long. V gave up 3 bases and J gave up 1 base, with 13 bases separating them. CDR1 is SGHRS, CDR2 YFSETQ, per germline. CDR3: CASSSARTTQETQYF. For the CDR3, the DNA is TGCGCCAGCAGCTCCGCTAGGACTACCCAAGAGACCCAGTACTTC.

The chain recombines TRBV28 with TRBJ1-2, with TRBD1 matching 7 bases. This CDR3 comprises 18 residues. Trimming at V came to 8 bases and at J to 4 bases, leaving 22 bases not matched to a gene. Germline CDR1 and CDR2: MDHEN and SYDVKM. CDR3 loop: CASSPFSLLRQGAYGYTF. In DNA, the CDR3 is TGTGCCAGCTCCCCTTTTAGCCTACTTCGACAGGGAGCCTATGGCTACACCTTC.

The chain joins TRBV5-4 to TRBJ1-1; 7 bases agree with TRBD1. Trimming took 2 bases from V and 5 from J; bases not matched to a gene: 6. The CDR3 contains 14 residues. The germline gives CDR1 SGHNT, CDR2 YYREEE (reference sequence). As DNA, the CDR3 is TGTGCCAGCAGCTTCCGAGGGGGCGCGACTGAAGCTTTCTTT. This translates into CASSFRGGATEAFF.

V and J are TRBV4-1 and TRBJ1-3, with 8 bases that match TRBD1. Germline loops: CDR1 MGHRA, CDR2 YSYEKL. V gave up 1 base and J gave up 4 bases; unmatched junction bases: 9. This CDR3 contains 17 residues. CDR3 nucleotides: TGCGCCAGCAGCCAAGTGGGCAGGGGGCAAGCCGGAAACACCATATATTTT. This gives the protein CASSQVGRGQAGNTIYF.

The gene calls are TRBV15 and TRBJ1-1; 9 nucleotides line up with TRBD1. CDR3 length equals 15 residues. Germline lookup yields CDR1 LNHNV and CDR2 YYDKDF (reference sequence). Germline trimming cut 3 bases from V and 4 bases from J; bases unmatched to any gene: 6. The CDR3 here is CATSRDRGFGTEAFF. CDR3 nucleotides: TGTGCCACCAGCAGGGACAGGGGATTCGGCACTGAAGCTTTCTTT.

The sample holds a few counts of this clone. The chain links TRBV3-1 (or the pseudogene TRBV3-2) to TRBJ2-7; D not certain. Deletions cut 1 base from V and 3 bases from J, with 7 bases between. The CDR3 has 13 amino acids. In germline, CDR1 is LGHDT, CDR2 YNNKEL (reference sequence). The CDR3 DNA sequence: TGTGCCAGCAGCCAAGCCCCGCGCTACGAGCAGTACTTC. Protein: CASSQAPRYEQYF.

The V call is TRBV19, the J call TRBJ2-5, with D perhaps matching TRBD2 (5 bases). This CDR3 spans 15 amino acids. Germline V gene sequence: CDR1 LNHDA, CDR2 SQIVND (reference sequence). Trimming shortened V by 8 bases and J by 0 bases, and 16 bases separated the two germline ends. CDR3 coding DNA: TGTGCCAGTCTTGGACTTACCCTCGACCAAGAGACCCAGTACTTC. Translated: CASLGLTLDQETQYF.

V is TRBV2 and J is TRBJ1-1; possible D gene TRBD1, 5 bases. The V end lost 8 bases, the J end lost 0 bases, and 16 bases lay between the germline ends. Germline V lookup: CDR1 SNHLY, CDR2 FYNNEI. The CDR3 spans 15 residues. The CDR3 is CASGGSKGMNTEAFF. Written as DNA, the CDR3 is TGTGCCAGCGGAGGGAGTAAGGGGATGAACACTGAAGCTTTCTTT.

The chain carries TRBV24-1 and TRBJ2-7; 9 bases are a match to TRBD1. The germline V gene has CDR1 KGHDR and CDR2 SFDVKD. The CDR3 is 16 residues long. V lost 4 bases, J lost 2 bases, and 8 bases stayed unmatched. The CDR3 reads CATSDGQGLVPYEQYF. As DNA, the CDR3 is TGTGCCACCAGTGACGGACAGGGGCTTGTCCCCTACGAGCAGTACTTC.

The V call is TRBV7-9, the J call TRBJ1-4; 7 bases match TRBD1. Trimming took 1 base from V and 6 from J; bases not matched to a gene: 5. The CDR3 spans 15 residues. Germline loops: CDR1 SEHNR, CDR2 FQNEAQ (reference sequence). The CDR3 DNA follows: TGTGCCAGCAGCTTAGTTAGGGGGCGAGATGAAAAACTGTTTTTT. It encodes CASSLVRGRDEKLFF.

This clone was seen only a few times. The rearrangement joins TRBV2 to TRBJ2-5, with 8 positions matching TRBD2. Germline-derived CDR1 and CDR2 are SNHLY and FYNNEI. This CDR3 has 18 amino acids. V dropped 9 bases and J dropped 0; count of bases not matched to a gene: 18. CDR3 region: CARTNPSGGQGHQETQYF. CDR3 nucleotides: TGTGCCAGAACAAACCCGAGCGGGGGACAAGGCCACCAAGAGACCCAGTACTTC.

This chain uses TRBV11-3 with TRBJ2-7; 11 bases agree with TRBD1. The V segment lost 0 bases and the J segment 4 bases; nucleotides outside the gene matches: 8. There are 17 residues in the CDR3. Germline assignment: CDR1 SGHNT and CDR2 YENEEA. The CDR3 nucleotides read TGTGCCAGCAGCTTAGACTTTGGGACAGGGGGAAGGTACGAGCAGTACTTC. The encoded protein is CASSLDFGTGGRYEQYF.

The rearrangement uses TRBV7-9 and TRBJ2-2, with TRBD2 identical over 7 bases. CDR3 length: 14 amino acids. The V gene end was trimmed by 7 bases and the J gene end by 2 bases; junction bases not matched to a gene: 4. Germline CDR1 reads SEHNR; CDR2 reads FQNEAQ (reference sequence). The CDR3 bases are TGTGCCAGCACCCGGGGGGTCAACACCGGGGAGCTGTTTTTT. It codes for CASTRGVNTGELFF.

The V call is TRBV30, the J call TRBJ1-5; D is possibly TRBD1 (5 bases). The CDR3 covers 14 residues. The germline V gene has CDR1 GTSNPN and CDR2 SVGIG (reference sequence). With 3 bases removed from V and 1 base from J, the gap between germline ends came to 10 bases. The CDR3 reads CAWRIQGSNQPQHF. The CDR3 DNA reads TGTGCCTGGAGGATCCAGGGAAGCAATCAGCCCCAGCATTTT.

The V gene is TRBV6-2 or TRBV6-3, the J gene TRBJ1-3; possibly TRBD1 for D (6 bases). This CDR3 is 16 amino acids long. Germline V gives CDR1 MNHEY, CDR2 SVGEGT. V was cut by 7 bases and J by 0 bases, with 16 bases left in between. CDR3 loop: CASTPSRGTSGNTIYF. CDR3 DNA: TGTGCCAGCACCCCCTCGAGGGGGACCTCTGGAAACACCATATATTTT.

The V and J genes are TRBV28 and TRBJ1-5, with D maybe TRBD1 (6 bases). Germline V gene sequence: CDR1 MDHEN, CDR2 SYDVKM. This CDR3 has 14 amino acids. V lost 6 bases and J lost 5, with 14 bases in between. CDR3 residues: CASSRWGGHQPQHF. In nucleotides, the CDR3 is TGTGCCAGCAGCCGCTGGGGGGGCCATCAGCCCCAGCATTTT.

This clone was detected a few times. The CDR3 here is CASSYRTGVQYSPLHF. CDR3 nucleotides: TGTGCCAGCAGTTACCGGACAGGAGTCCAATATTCACCCCTCCACTTT. The chain combines TRBV6-5 with TRBJ1-6, with 7 bases identical to TRBD1. J lost 8 bases, V lost 2 bases, and 9 bases had no gene match. The CDR3 loop spans 16 amino acids. Germline assignment: CDR1 MNHEY and CDR2 SVGAGI.

The chain combines TRBV5-1 with TRBJ2-7, with D possibly being TRBD2 (5 bases). The CDR3 is made up of 16 amino acids. Germline V CDR1 and CDR2: SGHRS, YFSETQ. The V end lost 0 bases, the J end lost 1 base, and 14 bases lay between the germline ends. The CDR3 DNA reads TGCGCCAGCAGCTTGGTTGTCGGGAAAAATTCCTACGAGCAGTACTTC. This gives the protein CASSLVVGKNSYEQYF.